This T cell receptor beta chain was observed in a study of blood T cell repertoires in COVID-19. Study overall: Donors in the United States, Italy and Spain gave samples during acute or convalescent COVID-19. PBMCs, B-cell-depleted T cells, or T cells were the source of the cDNA or gDNA that made up the material.

CDR3 length equals 13 residues. V shed 5 bases and J shed 6 bases, with 10 bases lying between them. Per germline, CDR1 SGHVS and CDR2 FQNEAQ. The authors' processing: Nucleated cell counts were estimated from reference gene primer amplification. Here immunoSEQ multiplex PCR was the method, and the copy in TCRdb shows in-frame clones only, minus some. The DNA gave D and trimming, while V, J and clone size come from that table. The sample contains 180,000 or so clones, around 86% of which appear only once. The TCR was taken from a middle-aged man with acute or convalescent COVID-19. Sequenced: peripheral blood. This chain links TRBV7-8 with TRBJ2-2; D not certain. DNA for the CDR3: TGTGCCAGCAGCCCCTCGTCGGCCGGGGAGCTGTTTTTT. Amino acids: CASSPSSAGELFF.